This T cell receptor (beta chain) stems from a study of Ad26.COV2.S vaccination and SARS-CoV-2 variants. Method: immunoSEQ multiplex PCR; TCRdb's copy keeps in-frame clones and lacks some. The table shows around 450,000 clones, with 88% occurring only once. The CDR3 runs 17 residues. Trimming took off 1 base at V and 2 bases at J, with 15 bases between the two ends. Germline values: CDR1 MGHDK, CDR2 SYGVNS. As to this clone: Its antigen remains unknown.

Treatment denoted: 15 to 20 received Ad26.COV2.S at low or high dose, single or two shots; about 5 received placebo; per-sample allocation not given. Samples came from day 63 after the first vaccine or placebo injection. The administered vaccine (an Ad26 vector) expressed Wuhan-strain SARS-CoV-2 spike. Study observations and caveats: TCR breadth and depth estimates may have understated total T cell responses. Vaccine and placebo recipients had comparable breadth of non-spike TCRs.

This rearrangement joins TRBV25-1 to TRBJ2-1; D not resolved. The receptor was derived from a person between 18 and 65 years old who received the Ad26.COV2.S COVID-19 vaccine or a placebo. The starting material was peripheral blood, obtained in a trial of Ad26.COV2.S vaccine versus placebo. The CDR3 sequence: CASSESVTFQTYNEQFF. CDR3 in DNA: TGTGCCAGCAGTGAATCTGTGACTTTTCAAACCTACAATGAGCAGTTCTTC.